A single sample gave rise to the 20 T cell receptor beta chains below, sequenced in a study of beta chain features in type 1 diabetes. Every isolated RNA sample was fully reverse transcribed, so sequencing captured expressed TCRB transcripts. Sequencing used immunoSEQ multiplex PCR; TCRdb keeps in-frame clones, though not all of them. The repertoire holds 640,000 or so clones, around 15% seen once, with roughly 0.04% in the top ten. Their antigen targets remain unknown. Study-level points and caveats: Shorter TCRB CDR3s, moderately but significantly so, were found in Type 1 diabetes patients in all four CD4+ subsets.

Sequencing used naive CD4+ T cells from blood. The receptors were gathered from a man in his late teens or twenties with type 1 diabetes.

V is TRBV19 and J is TRBJ2-7; tentative D call: TRBD2 (5 bases). Deletions cut 6 bases from V and 2 bases from J, with 14 bases between. CDR1 is LNHDA and CDR2 is SQIVND in the germline V gene (reference sequence). The length of the CDR3 is 14 residues. CDR3 nucleotides: TGTGCCAGTAGGGGCGGACTTAAACCCTACGAGCAGTACTTC. Its translation: CASRGGLKPYEQYF.

In this sample, this clone turned up a few times. The J gene is TRBJ2-5, the V gene TRBV9; D uncertain. CDR1 SGDLS and CDR2 YYNGEE come from the germline V gene. The CDR3 length is 13 residues. Trimming took 4 bases from V and 5 from J, leaving 12 bases between them. CDR3 sequence: CASSPRAWETQYF. Written as DNA, the CDR3 is TGTGCCAGCAGCCCCCGGGCGTGGGAGACCCAGTACTTC.

The genes are TRBV9 and TRBJ2-5; maybe TRBD2 (5 bases). Trimming cost V 0 bases and J 5 bases, with 14 bases left between them. Germline V lookup: CDR1 SGDLS, CDR2 YYNGEE. This CDR3 comprises 15 residues. The CDR3 reads CASSVGASSRETQYF. Written as DNA, the CDR3 is TGTGCCAGCAGCGTAGGAGCTAGCTCCCGGGAGACCCAGTACTTC. Full variable domain (remainder filled in from reference TRBV9 and TRBJ2-5): DSGVTQTPKHLITATGQRVTLRCSPRSGDLSVYWYQQSLDQGLQFLIQYYNGEERAKGNILERFSAQQFPDLHSELNLSSLELGDSALYFCASSVGASSRETQYFGPGTRLLVL.

The CDR3: CSVEKLAGNTGELFF. CDR3 sequence (DNA): TGCAGCGTTGAGAAATTGGCAGGGAATACCGGGGAGCTGTTTTTT. The V call is TRBV29-1, the J call TRBJ2-2; a possible D gene is TRBD1 (5 bases). This CDR3 spans 15 amino acids. Germline loops: CDR1 SQVTM, CDR2 ANQGSEA. The V and J ends lost 3 bases and 5 bases respectively, with 16 bases between them.

This chain joins TRBV9 and TRBJ2-7; the D gene is possibly TRBD1 (6 bases). Germline assignment: CDR1 SGDLS and CDR2 YYNGEE. The V end lost 2 bases, the J end lost 5 bases, and 14 bases lay between the germline ends. The CDR3 has 14 residues. The CDR3 DNA follows: TGTGCCAGCAGCGTGTCCACAGGGTACCACGAGCAGTACTTC. Protein product: CASSVSTGYHEQYF.

Here the CDR3 reads CASSSPSGITEAFF. The CDR3 region has the DNA TGTGCCAGCAGCTCCCCATCAGGTATAACTGAAGCTTTCTTT. V is TRBV7-2 and J is TRBJ1-1; D is undetermined. CDR3 length: 14 residues. Looked up from germline, CDR1 is SGHTA and CDR2 is FQGNSA. Trimming took off 4 bases at V and 5 bases at J, with 14 bases between the two ends.

The V gene is TRBV27, the J gene TRBJ1-1; D is unclear. The germline V gene encodes CDR1 MNHEY and CDR2 SMNVEV (reference sequence). The V gene lost 6 bases and the J gene lost 0 bases, with 11 bases spanning the gap. The CDR3 length is 14 residues. In DNA, the CDR3 is TGTGCCAGCAGGTCTACGAGCATGAACACTGAAGCTTTCTTT. Amino acid sequence: CASRSTSMNTEAFF.

This chain connects TRBV4-2 to TRBJ2-3; D not resolved. This CDR3 has 14 amino acids. V was cut by 0 bases and J by 5 bases, with 9 bases left in between. CDR1 is LGHNA, CDR2 YNFKEQ, per germline. CDR3 in DNA: TGTGCCAGCAGCCAAGATTCTCGGGTAGATACGCAGTATTTT. Translation: CASSQDSRVDTQYF.

The chain links TRBV30 to TRBJ1-2; D unclear. Between the trimmed V and J ends, which lost 2 bases and 5 bases, there was a span of 12 bases. The CDR3 consists of 13 residues. Germline V gene data show CDR1 as GTSNPN and CDR2 as SVGIG (reference sequence). CDR3 sequence reads: CAWSLSSGYGYTF. The CDR3 nucleotides are TGTGCCTGGAGTCTATCTTCTGGTTATGGCTACACCTTC.

The chain's CDR3 is CASSSGLAGEPIKDTQYF. The DNA of the CDR3 is TGTGCCAGCAGCTCCGGACTAGCGGGGGAGCCTATAAAAGATACGCAGTATTTT. The chain uses TRBV7-2 and TRBJ2-3; 13 positions agree with TRBD2. Losses at the gene ends were 4 bases for V and 5 bases for J; bases not matched to a gene: 12. This CDR3 comprises 18 residues. Germline lookup yields CDR1 SGHTA and CDR2 FQGNSA.

There are a few counts of this clone. The chain employs TRBV30 and TRBJ2-3, with 8 bases fitting TRBD2. Germline values: CDR1 GTSNPN, CDR2 SVGIG (reference sequence). The V segment lost 3 bases and the J segment 4 bases; nucleotides outside the gene matches: 3. The CDR3 consists of 13 residues. The CDR3 region is CAWRLGGADTQYF. The CDR3 DNA is TGTGCCTGGAGACTCGGGGGGGCAGATACGCAGTATTTT. The entire variable domain, with the rest obtained from reference TRBV30 and TRBJ2-3, is as follows: SQTIHQWPATLVQPVGSPLSLECTVEGTSNPNLYWYRQAAGRGLQLLFYSVGIGQISSEVPQNLSASRPQDRQFILSSKKLLLSDSGFYLCAWRLGGADTQYFGPGTRLTVL.

A few counts support this clone. The chain has TRBV7-9 and TRBJ1-1; the D is unclear. Trimming took off 8 bases at V and 10 bases at J, with 14 bases between the two ends. Germline CDR1 is SEHNR and CDR2 is FQNEAQ (reference sequence). This CDR3 has 11 residues. Here the CDR3 reads CASSPLGGAFF. The CDR3, as DNA: TGTGCCAGCTCTCCGCTGGGTGGAGCTTTCTTT. Filled out from reference TRBV7-9 and TRBJ1-1, the complete variable domain reads DTGVSQNPRHKITKRGQNVTFRCDPISEHNRLYWYRQTLGQGPEFLTYFQNEAQLEKSRLLSDRFSAERPKGSFSTLEIQRTEQGDSAMYLCASSPLGGAFFGQGTRLTVV.

V usage is TRBV30 and J usage is TRBJ2-3; D might be TRBD2 (5 bases). Trimming stripped 2 bases from V and 2 bases from J, with 14 bases between. Germline CDR1 is GTSNPN and CDR2 is SVGIG (reference sequence). The CDR3 runs 15 residues. The CDR3 loop is CAWSRGLGSTDTQYF. The DNA for the CDR3 is TGTGCCTGGAGTAGAGGACTGGGATCCACAGATACGCAGTATTTT.

The V gene is TRBV28, the J gene TRBJ1-2; 7 nucleotides agree with TRBD1. The CDR3 spans 18 residues. After removal of 6 bases from V and 4 bases from J, the junction contained 20 bases not matched to a gene. Germline V gene data show CDR1 as MDHEN and CDR2 as SYDVKM. The CDR3 region is CASSSPTPAGTVVYGYTF. The CDR3 DNA reads as TGTGCCAGCAGCTCCCCGACCCCCGCCGGGACAGTGGTCTATGGCTACACCTTC.

CDR3 in DNA: TGTGCCAGCAGTTTGGCGGGGGCTCGGGAGACCCAGTACTTC. This codes for CASSLAGARETQYF. This sequence joins TRBV27 and TRBJ2-5, with a weak D call TRBD2 (7 bases). The CDR3 runs 14 residues. CDR1 and CDR2 from the germline V gene are MNHEY and SMNVEV (reference sequence). V was clipped by 3 bases and J by 5 bases, with 13 bases between them.

This clone was detected only a few times. This sequence joins TRBV6-1 and TRBJ2-5; no firm D call. Trimming removed 10 bases at V and 4 bases at J, with 16 bases between. Looked up from germline, CDR1 is MNHNS and CDR2 is SASEGT. The CDR3 has 13 residues. The CDR3 sequence: CATHGRPGETQYF. In nucleotides, the CDR3 is TGTGCCACCCACGGGCGGCCGGGAGAGACCCAGTACTTC.

The genes are TRBV27 and TRBJ2-1; D may be TRBD1 (5 bases). Germline V gives CDR1 MNHEY, CDR2 SMNVEV (reference sequence). The CDR3 extends over 13 amino acids. Between the trimmed V and J ends, which lost 1 base and 8 bases, there was a span of 9 bases. The CDR3 sequence: CASSLWSRDEQFF. In nucleotides, the CDR3 is TGTGCCAGCAGTTTATGGTCCAGGGATGAGCAGTTCTTC.

This clone was detected only a few times. The V gene is TRBV19, the J gene TRBJ1-1; a possible D gene is TRBD1 (5 bases). The CDR3 has 14 amino acids. Trimming took 5 bases from V and 0 from J, leaving 10 bases between them. Germline V gene data show CDR1 as LNHDA and CDR2 as SQIVND (reference sequence). DNA for the CDR3: TGTGCCAGTAGTGAAGACAGCTTGAACACTGAAGCTTTCTTT. As protein: CASSEDSLNTEAFF.

This clone appeared a few times. The rearrangement uses TRBV9 and TRBJ2-7; TRBD2 aligns across 8 bases. Germline lookup yields CDR1 SGDLS and CDR2 YYNGEE. The CDR3 sequence is 15 residues long. The trim removed 4 bases at V and 3 bases at J, leaving 9 bases unmatched. This CDR3 is CASSPPGGTSYEQYF. In nucleotides, the CDR3 is TGTGCCAGCAGCCCCCCAGGAGGGACTAGCTACGAGCAGTACTTC.

V is TRBV29-1 and J is TRBJ1-2; 7 nucleotides match TRBD1. The CDR3 is 14 amino acids. Germline V gene sequence: CDR1 SQVTM, CDR2 ANQGSEA. Trimming took 2 bases from V and 4 from J; bases not matched to a gene: 7. This CDR3 is CSVEPGDRLYGYTF. CDR3 in DNA: TGCAGCGTTGAACCTGGGGACAGACTCTATGGCTACACCTTC.